These T cell receptor beta chains were read from a single sample in a study of T cell responses to AZD1222 COVID-19 vaccine. The data were produced by immunoSEQ multiplex PCR, yet TCRdb's version contains in-frame clones alone and is incomplete. The table records some 150,000 clones, about 86% of them present only once. Specimen: peripheral blood, collected on day 0 of MenACWY control vaccination. Receptor source: an adult in good health. Each CDR3 is given with its conserved first and last residue. Each record gives: J gene, clone size, V gene, D gene, CDR3 DNA, CDR3 protein. A D gene is named only where the DNA matches it firmly. Only some rows state a clone size, as once, few, many or a class for expanded clones.

TRBJ1-2 - TRBV5-4 - TGTGCCAGCAGCCTGACTCACCTAAGGGACTATGGCTACACCTTC CASSLTHLRDYGYTF
TRBJ2-5 - TRBV4-3 TRBD2 TGCGCCAGCAGCCAAGATCTGGAGGCTAGCGGGGTCCAGACCCAGTACTTC CASSQDLEASGVQTQYF
TRBJ1-6 - TRBV7-9 TRBD1 TGTGCCAGCAGCCCCGGACAGGGCGTGTATAATTCACCCCTCCACTTT CASSPGQGVYNSPLHF
TRBJ1-5 - TRBV28 - TGTGCCAGCAGTTTACGGGGTCCATCCCAGCCCCAGCATTTT CASSLRGPSQPQHF
TRBJ2-7 - TRBV19 - TGTGCCAGTAGTAGCCTCGGATACTCTTTTGGGCAGTACTTC CASSSLGYSFGQYF
TRBJ1-1 few TRBV5-4 TRBD1 TGTGCCAGCAGATACGCACAGGGGATGAACACTGAAGCTTTCTTT CASRYAQGMNTEAFF
TRBJ1-1 once TRBV10-3 - TGTGCCATCAGAAAGACAGATTCGAACACTGAAGCTTTCTTT CAIRKTDSNTEAFF
TRBJ1-5 - TRBV6-5 TRBD1 TGTGCCAGCAGTAGACAGGGGGGGAACCAGCCCCAGCATTTT CASSRQGGNQPQHF
TRBJ1-2 - TRBV9 - TGTGCCAGCAGCGTACCGGGGGGTGGCTACACCTTC CASSVPGGGYTF
TRBJ1-4 once TRBV7-8 - TGTGCCAGCAGCCAAGACGCAGGACGGAATAATGAAAAACTGTTTTTT CASSQDAGRNNEKLFF
TRBJ2-5 - TRBV7-2 TRBD2 TGTGCCAGCAGCTTAGCGTGGGCGGGGGGCGGAGAGACCCAGTACTTC CASSLAWAGGGETQYF
TRBJ1-2 once TRBV10-2 - TGCGCCAGCACAGGCGGAGACAGCCGTACCCTCTATGGCTACACCTTC CASTGGDSRTLYGYTF
TRBJ1-5 - TRBV2 - TGTGCCAGCAGTGATGATTCGGGGGCCGATCAGCCCCAGCATTTT CASSDDSGADQPQHF
TRBJ2-1 - TRBV5-8 - TGTGCCAGCAGCTTCCGCGGGGGCACCTACAATGAGCAGTTCTTC CASSFRGGTYNEQFF
TRBJ1-2 once TRBV5-1 TRBD1 TGCGCCAGCAGCCCCGGGACAGGGGGGTATGGCTACACCTTC CASSPGTGGYGYTF
TRBJ1-5 - TRBV3-1/TRBV3-2 TRBD1 TGTGCCAGCAGCCTCGGACAGGGCAATCAGCCCCAGCATTTT CASSLGQGNQPQHF
TRBJ1-2 - TRBV11-2 - TGTGCCAGCAGTCTTCAGGGGTCGTCGGTCTATGGCTACACCTTC CASSLQGSSVYGYTF
TRBJ2-1 - TRBV27 - TGTGCCAGCAGCTTCGGTGGGGGAGGTCGCGGCAATGAGCAGTTCTTC CASSFGGGGRGNEQFF
TRBJ1-2 - TRBV5-1 - TGCGCCAGCAGCTTGGCGGTCAGTGGGCTCCATGGCTACACCTTC CASSLAVSGLHGYTF
TRBJ2-6 - TRBV27 - TGTGCCAGCAGTTTCTCCCCTGGGGCCAACGTCCTGACTTTC CASSFSPGANVLTF
TRBJ1-5 - TRBV5-5 - TGTGCCAGCAGCTTGACCCAGGGGAGTAACAATCAGCCCCAGCATTTT CASSLTQGSNNQPQHF
TRBJ2-7 - TRBV7-2 - TGTGCCAGCAGCTTAGTGACAGCCTACGAGCAGTACTTC CASSLVTAYEQYF
TRBJ2-1 - TRBV18 TRBD2 TGTGCCAGCTCAGCTGAGGGACTAGTAATTCGCGCCGATGAGCAGTTCTTC CASSAEGLVIRADEQFF
TRBJ1-1 once TRBV6-5 TRBD1 TGTGCCAGCAGCTTACAGGGGGCCGACACTGAAGCTTTCTTT CASSLQGADTEAFF
TRBJ1-1 - TRBV9 - TGTGCCAGCAGCGTAGTTCTCTGGGGGAACACTGAAGCTTTCTTT CASSVVLWGNTEAFF
TRBJ1-6 - TRBV5-1 - TGCGCCAGCAGCTTAGAAAGCTCCTATAATTCACCCCTCCACTTT CASSLESSYNSPLHF
TRBJ2-7 - TRBV6-6 - TGTGCCAGCGGAGGGGGCGAGCAGTACTTC CASGGGEQYF
TRBJ1-2 - TRBV4-2 TRBD1 TGTGCCAGCAGCCACCTAAGCGCGGGACAGGGAGGGAATGGCTACACCTTC CASSHLSAGQGGNGYTF
TRBJ2-1 - TRBV10-1 TRBD1 TGCGCCAGCAGCAGGACAGGGATGGAGGAGCAGTTCTTC CASSRTGMEEQFF
TRBJ1-5 - TRBV27 - TGTGCCAGCAGTTTATATATTGGGAGCAATCAGCCCCAGCATTTT CASSLYIGSNQPQHF
TRBJ1-5 - TRBV30 - TGTGCCTGGAGTGTGGGGGGGGATCAGCCCCAGCATTTT CAWSVGGDQPQHF
TRBJ1-2 - TRBV19 TRBD1 TGTGCCAGCCGAGCCCGGGACAGGAGAATTAACTATGGCTACACCTTC CASRARDRRINYGYTF
TRBJ2-2 - TRBV9 TRBD2 TGTGCCAGCAGTGCTAGCGGGGGGTGCGGGGAGCTGTTTTTT CASSASGGCGELFF
TRBJ1-3 - TRBV4-1 - TGCGCCAGCAGCCAAGAGCCAGCCGGGGTTGCAAACACCATATATTTT CASSQEPAGVANTIYF
TRBJ2-2 - TRBV7-2 - TGTGCCAGCAGCTTAGGGGGGGTCACCGGGGAGCTGTTTTTT CASSLGGVTGELFF
TRBJ2-1 - TRBV5-1 TRBD1 TGCGCCAGCAGCTTGGTAGGACAGGGGGTGTCCAATGAGCAGTTCTTC CASSLVGQGVSNEQFF
TRBJ1-1 few TRBV12-3/TRBV12-4 - TGTGCCAGCAGTCTGGGGGATCGGGCTTTCTTT CASSLGDRAFF
TRBJ2-7 - TRBV11-3 - TGTGCCAGCAGCTTTGGGTTGATGGGTGACGAGCAGTACTTC CASSFGLMGDEQYF
TRBJ2-5 - TRBV6-5 TRBD1 TGTGCCAGCAGGGGGGACAGGAGGGAGACCCAGTACTTC CASRGDRRETQYF
TRBJ1-2 - TRBV6-5 TRBD1 TGTGCCAGCAGTTACCAAGGGGGCGCGGTTGGCTACACCTTC CASSYQGGAVGYTF
TRBJ2-7 - TRBV5-4 TRBD2 TGTGCCAGCAGTCAAAACCTAGCGGGAGCATCGTACGAGCAGTACTTC CASSQNLAGASYEQYF
TRBJ1-2 - TRBV9 - TGTGCCAGCAGCGTAATTCCGGGGTCAGGCTATGGCTACACCTTC CASSVIPGSGYGYTF
TRBJ2-2 - TRBV11-3 - TGTGCCAGCAGCCCGACGGGCCTCGAATGGTTCGCGAACACCGGGGAGCTGTTTTTT CASSPTGLEWFANTGELFF